The 8 T cell receptor beta chains in this list originate from one sample, sequenced in a study of early T cells in non-severe SARS-CoV-2 infection. TCRdb re-derived calls from the 5' RACE reads in MiXCR, one entry per CDR3 protein. In the table there are 68,000 or so distinct CDR3 sequences, approximately 11% of which are singletons. Sequenced material: whole blood. The source is an adult who was a healthcare worker with PCR-confirmed SARS-CoV-2 infection or an uninfected control (not recorded which).

This clonotype was recorded many times. The CDR3 protein is CASSQSLAGVFNEQFF. CDR3 nucleotide sequence: TGCGCCAGCAGCCAATCTCTAGCGGGAGTTTTCAATGAGCAGTTCTTC. This chain links TRBV4-3 with TRBJ2-1; 10 nucleotides match TRBD2. Losses at the gene ends were 2 bases for V and 6 bases for J; bases not matched to a gene: 7. The CDR3 is 16 residues long. Germline-derived CDR1 and CDR2 are LGHNA and YSLEER.

This clonotype was found many times. The CDR3 is CASSRNSYTGELFF. CDR3 bases: TGTGCCAGCAGCCGTAACAGCTACACCGGGGAGCTGTTTTTT. This rearrangement joins TRBV7-8 to TRBJ2-2; D is unresolved. This CDR3 is built from 14 residues. Germline V gene data show CDR1 as SGHVS and CDR2 as FQNEAQ. Trimming took off 5 bases at V and 3 bases at J, with 10 bases between the two ends.

At least ten counts were recorded for this clonotype. The chain recombines TRBV7-8 with TRBJ2-7, with 7 bases aligning to TRBD2. Trimming took 4 bases from V and 0 from J; bases not matched to a gene: 3. The CDR3 covers 14 residues. CDR1 and CDR2 from the germline V gene are SGHVS and FQNEAQ. The CDR3 loop reads CASSWGGNSYEQYF. Written as DNA, the CDR3 is TGTGCCAGCAGCTGGGGGGGAAACTCCTACGAGCAGTACTTC.

The chain uses TRBV28 and TRBJ1-4, with 7 bases identical to TRBD1. This CDR3 contains 14 residues. The V gene's germline CDR1 is MDHEN and CDR2 SYDVKM. The J segment lost 8 bases and the V segment lost 6 bases, leaving 9 bases of the junction unmatched. The CDR3 DNA reads TGTGCCAGCAGGTCCGGACAGGCCTCGGAAAAACTGTTTTTT. Translation: CASRSGQASEKLFF.

This clonotype was seen at least ten times. The chain has TRBV7-9 and TRBJ2-1, with 7 bases aligning to TRBD1. The CDR3 is 12 amino acids. The J segment lost 8 bases and the V segment lost 8 bases, leaving 6 bases of the junction unmatched. The germline CDR1 and CDR2 sequences are SEHNR and FQNEAQ (reference sequence). The DNA of the CDR3 is TGTGCCAGCCCAACAGGGGTACATGAGCAGTTCTTC. Its protein product is CASPTGVHEQFF.

This clonotype occurred a few times. The chain combines TRBV27 with TRBJ2-2, with D tentatively TRBD2 (6 bases). This CDR3 region has 17 residues. V was pared by 6 bases and J by 5 bases, with 22 bases between. The V gene's germline CDR1 is MNHEY and CDR2 SMNVEV (reference sequence). The CDR3 reads CASRPLGGAYLTGELFF. The CDR3 region has the DNA TGTGCCAGCAGACCCCTGGGAGGCGCGTATTTGACCGGGGAGCTGTTTTTT.

There are a few counts of this clonotype. The V gene is TRBV29-1, the J gene TRBJ2-7; 9 bases are a match to TRBD1. The V gene's germline CDR1 is SQVTM and CDR2 ANQGSEA. The CDR3 runs 14 residues. Trimming at V came to 1 base and at J to 7 bases, leaving 8 bases not matched to a gene. CDR3 nucleotides: TGCAGCGTTGAAGCCGGGACAGGGCTAGGGGAGCAGTACTTC. Translated, it gives CSVEAGTGLGEQYF.

This chain connects TRBV4-1 to TRBJ2-7; no firm D call. The CDR3 is 13 residues long. V was shortened by 0 bases and J by 7 bases, with 10 bases between the two germline ends. The germline CDR1 and CDR2 sequences are MGHRA and YSYEKL. The CDR3 bases are TGCGCCAGCAGCCAAGATGGAGTACTGGAGCAGTACTTC. Protein product: CASSQDGVLEQYF.